This T cell receptor (beta chain) stems from a study of identical twins listed by TCRdb under 2016. Regarding the study in general: TCR alpha and beta repertoires from monozygotic twins, unrelated adults of various ages and cord blood were deep-sequenced to test whether fetal clonotypes persist. Replicate twin experiments were performed at different times using different library preparation protocols to rule out contamination.

Regarding this clonotype: Which antigen it targets is not known. Base qualities are missing; no much larger clone stands one base away.

Trimming leaves V shorter by 3 bases and J shorter by 1 base, with the junction holding 2 bases beyond the gene matches. Per the germline V gene (reference sequence), LNHNV is the CDR1 and YYDKDF is the CDR2. Including the terminal cysteine and phenylalanine, the CDR3 comprises 15 residues. The CDR3 DNA has 45 bases and is translated from base 1. Only healthy Caucasian donors were included. The twin cohort consisted of three pairs of female monozygotic twins, all aged roughly 18 to 29 years. The RNA used for TCR libraries was isolated from peripheral blood mononuclear cells. Overall results and qualifications from the work: Out-of-frame TCR alpha sequences shared between twins showed an excess of low generation-probability sequences compared with coincidental sharing between unrelated individuals. Recombination models systematically underestimated out-of-frame TCR alpha sharing in monozygotic twins but agreed with sharing between unrelated individuals. A weaker excess of twin sharing was found in beta out-of-frame sequences because the signal-to-noise ratio was lowered by fewer shared sequences. Invariant T cells such as MAIT and iNKT could partly confound zero-insertion analyses, although diverse VJ usage argued against such confounding for most clonotypes. Abundant cord blood beta clonotypes had fewer insertions, young adult naive repertoires showed a similar but weaker trend, and memory repertoires showed no such trend. Because the same donors could not be followed over many years, the conclusions relied on cross-sectional statistical analysis.

Libraries came from 5' RACE. The instrument given in TCRdb is Illumina HiSeq 2000. Template switching added a universal primer binding site, and the final cDNA carried a unique molecular identifier that allowed TCR cDNA molecules to be counted accurately. Specific primers in the conserved constant-segment region were used to synthesize first-strand cDNA for TCR alpha and beta chains. Each cDNA library was double barcoded, with a SMART-Mk sample barcode plus Illumina barcodes, to control for contamination. TruSeq adapter sequences, together with Illumina sample barcodes, were added in two successive PCR steps. Sequencing of the TCR alpha and beta cDNA libraries was done on the Illumina HiSeq platform using custom primers. Per the original workflow: MiGEC was used to process raw reads and extract unique molecular identifiers, and MiXCR was used to find CDR3 positions. Recombination models were inferred per individual with the repgenHMM and IGoR tools using an EM algorithm. The tcR package in R was used for shared clonotype analysis, with sharing normalized by the product of cloneset sizes. To study raw recombination without the effects of thymic and clonal selection, out-of-frame nonproductive sequences were analyzed. In TCRdb, the public reads were trimmed at Q25 with fastp and aligned with MiXCR, with productive beta chains retained. Identical CDR3 proteins give one entry, which carries the most common genes and DNA. For this entry, the V and J calls and clone size follow TCRdb and not the study's own pipeline. The sample contains about 890,000 distinct CDR3 sequences, over 9% of them found a single time. The ten most abundant clones make up 1.5% to 2% of the sample.

This same sample was also taken into another study, of yellow fever vaccine responses in identical twins. The second paper further reports: According to the authors, in identical twins the way T cells responded to vaccination appeared partly convergent and partly personalized. In identical twins, the study followed T cell clones that responded to the vaccine with precision.

The TCR was taken from a woman between 18 and 29 years old in good health. Sequenced: PBMCs. The rearranged chain carries TRBV15 and TRBJ2-1, with 8 central nucleotides matching TRBD2. The nucleotide sequence reads as follows: TGTGCCACCAGCAGCGGGGGGGCATCCTACAATGAGCAGTTCTTC. It translates to CATSSGGASYNEQFF.